The clone carrying this T cell receptor (beta chain) has a count of ten or more. Its antigen is currently unknown. Everyone who donated was a healthy Caucasian. The CDR3 is 18 amino acids. The trim removed 1 base at V and 3 bases at J, leaving 5 bases unmatched. Germline CDR1 is MNHEY and CDR2 is SVGEGT. This entry belongs to a study of identical twins. Findings and caveats of the study: These conclusions were based on statistical analysis (cross-sectional, not following the same donors). Out-of-frame alpha sequences shared between twins exhibited an excess of low generation probability.

Template switching added a universal primer binding site, and final cDNA carried unique molecular identifiers. TCRdb independently ran MiXCR on the 5' RACE reads; one entry per CDR3 protein. The repertoire holds around 550,000 distinct CDR3 sequences, with 12% to 15% as singletons. This sample also belongs to another study, concerning yellow fever vaccine responses in identical twins.

The TCR comes from a woman between 18 and 29 years old in good health. The rearrangement links TRBV6-2 or TRBV6-3 to TRBJ2-1; 14 bases align to TRBD2. Sequencing input: CD4+ T cells sorted from blood. In DNA form, the CDR3 reads TGTGCCAGCAGTTACTTGACTAGCGGGAGGGCCAACTACAATGAGCAGTTCTTC. It yields the protein CASSYLTSGRANYNEQFF.